This T cell receptor (beta chain) was obtained from a study of T cell responses to AZD1222 COVID-19 vaccine. Broader study findings: It was only a handful of AZD1222 recipients who were seropositive at baseline. White British donors predominated, females outnumbered males, and clonal diversity was possibly underestimated.

V gave up 0 bases and J gave up 2 bases; unmatched junction bases: 5. Germline V gene data show CDR1 as GTSNPN and CDR2 as SVGIG (reference sequence). The CDR3 sequence is 17 residues long. This clone has more than one count but fewer than ten. The antigen is undetermined. Sequenced by immunoSEQ multiplex PCR; TCRdb stores in-frame clones only, minus some. The data hold about 94,000 clones, with approximately 81% observed a single time. The specimen comprised peripheral blood, sampled 28 days after the second AZD1222 dose. This receptor was identified in an adult who received the AZD1222 COVID-19 vaccine. V usage is TRBV30 and J usage is TRBJ2-6; 9 bases are shared with TRBD2. The CDR3 nucleotides read TGTGCCTGGAGTGTACAAGCGGGAGGTACTGGGGCCAACGTCCTGACTTTC. Amino acid sequence: CAWSVQAGGTGANVLTF.